Below, 23 T cell receptor beta chains from the same sample are listed, as sequenced in a study of cytomegalovirus exposure and HLA in healthy donors. The PCR had 60 Vbeta and 13 Jbeta primers. Produced via immunoSEQ multiplex PCR; TCRdb's table is partial and in-frame only. The sample lists over 80,000 clones, about 81% occurring once. Sequenced input: PBMCs. Receptor source: a man aged 35 to 55 in good health and CMV-seropositive.

This rearrangement joins TRBV7-6 to TRBJ2-1; 9 bases fit TRBD2. Losses at the gene ends were 6 bases for V and 6 bases for J; bases not matched to a gene: 9. Germline CDR1 SGHVS, CDR2 FNYEAQ. The CDR3 covers 15 residues. The CDR3 sequence: CASSNRLAVANEQFF. CDR3 coding DNA: TGTGCCAGCAGTAACCGACTAGCGGTCGCCAATGAGCAGTTCTTC.

The chain is built from TRBV11-2 and TRBJ2-5, with a weak D call TRBD2 (5 bases). CDR1 is SGHAT, CDR2 FQNNGV, per germline. The CDR3 has 14 amino acids. Trimming took 3 bases from V and 2 from J, leaving 10 bases between them. CDR3 amino acids: CASSLREQQETQYF. CDR3 nucleotide sequence: TGTGCCAGCAGCTTGAGGGAGCAGCAAGAGACCCAGTACTTC.

The chain combines TRBV7-9 with TRBJ1-5, with TRBD1 as a possible D gene (6 bases). The germline gives CDR1 SEHNR, CDR2 FQNEAQ (reference sequence). This CDR3 comprises 15 residues. The germline V and J ends were trimmed by 1 base and 7 bases, with 14 bases remaining between them. The CDR3 region has the DNA TGTGCCAGCAGCTTAGAGGGGCGGGGGCCCCAGCCCCAGCATTTT. Translated, it gives CASSLEGRGPQPQHF.

This clone was seen more than once but under ten times. This chain connects TRBV6-1 to TRBJ2-7; no firm D call. The germline V gene encodes CDR1 MNHNS and CDR2 SASEGT. The ends were cut back, 1 base at V and 1 base at J, with 8 bases in the middle. The length of the CDR3 is 14 residues. The CDR3 nucleotides are TGTGCCAGCAGTGAAGAACGGAGTTCCTACGAGCAGTACTTC. Protein sequence: CASSEERSSYEQYF.

V usage is TRBV5-1 and J usage is TRBJ1-2; 7 nucleotides align to TRBD1. Per germline, CDR1 SGHRS and CDR2 YFSETQ. This CDR3 is built from 17 residues. The ends lost 0 bases at V and 4 bases at J; junction bases unmatched: 12. CDR3 DNA sequence: TGCGCCAGCAGCTTGGCCGGTATGGAGGGGGCCACCTATGGCTACACCTTC. The encoded protein is CASSLAGMEGATYGYTF.

In its sample, this clone was seen a few times. This chain joins TRBV7-3 and TRBJ1-1; 12 positions match TRBD1. In germline, CDR1 is SGHTA, CDR2 FQGTGA. The trim removed 4 bases at V and 11 bases at J, leaving 5 bases unmatched. This CDR3 spans 13 amino acids. CDR3 loop: CASSSGQGAGAFF. DNA for the CDR3: TGTGCCAGCAGCTCGGGACAGGGGGCGGGGGCTTTCTTT. The entire variable domain, with the rest obtained from reference TRBV7-3 and TRBJ1-1, is as follows: GAGVSQTPSNKVTEKGKYVELRCDPISGHTALYWYRQSLGQGPEFLIYFQGTGAADDSGLPNDRFFAVRPEGSVSTLKIQRTERGDSAVYLCASSSGQGAGAFFGQGTRLTVV.

This clone was picked up one time. The gene calls are TRBV6-1 and TRBJ1-6; unclear D gene. The CDR3 extends over 15 amino acids. Germline CDR1 reads MNHNS; CDR2 reads SASEGT. Trimming stripped 5 bases from V and 7 bases from J, with 15 bases between. CDR3 nucleotides: TGTGCCAGCAGTTTTTTAGACACGCCAAATTCACCCCTCCACTTT. Translation gives CASSFLDTPNSPLHF.

The DNA for the CDR3 is TGTGCCAGCGGCCCCGGCGGGGGAGCAGATACGCAGTATTTT. Translated: CASGPGGGADTQYF. This chain uses TRBV9 with TRBJ2-3, with TRBD2 matching 7 bases. This CDR3 is 14 amino acids long. V lost 7 bases, J lost 4 bases, and 9 bases stayed unmatched. The germline V gene encodes CDR1 SGDLS and CDR2 YYNGEE.

The rearrangement links TRBV5-1 to TRBJ2-1; 7 bases are shared with TRBD2. V gave up 1 base and J gave up 5 bases; unmatched junction bases: 3. Germline CDR1 SGHRS, CDR2 YFSETQ. The CDR3 sequence is 14 residues long. The CDR3 DNA is TGCGCCAGCAGCTTGCGCGCGGGGGACAATGAGCAGTTCTTC. Protein sequence: CASSLRAGDNEQFF.

The chain recombines TRBV29-1 with TRBJ1-4, with D hard to call. The CDR3 totals 12 residues. V gave up 4 bases and J gave up 1 base, with 4 bases separating them. Germline V CDR1 and CDR2: SQVTM, ANQGSEA. CDR3 residues: CSVGRTNEKLFF. CDR3 nucleotide sequence: TGCAGCGTTGGGAGAACTAATGAAAAACTGTTTTTT.

Written as DNA, the CDR3 is TGTGCCAGCGGCCCCGCGGTTAACACTGAAGCTTTCTTT. This codes for CASGPAVNTEAFF. This chain connects TRBV6-1 to TRBJ1-1; D is undetermined. V lost 8 bases, J lost 2 bases, and 12 bases lay in between. The length of the CDR3 is 13 residues. Germline V gives CDR1 MNHNS, CDR2 SASEGT.

V and J are TRBV19 and TRBJ1-5; D is possibly TRBD1 (5 bases). The germline CDR1 and CDR2 sequences are LNHDA and SQIVND (reference sequence). Trimming stripped 1 base from V and 2 bases from J, with 12 bases between. The CDR3 has 16 residues. CDR3 nucleotides: TGTGCCAGTAGTATAGTTTGGGGGGGACGCAATCAGCCCCAGCATTTT. It translates to CASSIVWGGRNQPQHF.

Comments on this clone: A read error may produce the germline difference seen at one junction end. The chain employs TRBV2 and TRBJ2-1, with D maybe TRBD2 (5 bases). CDR3 length: 13 residues. The germline CDR1 and CDR2 sequences are SNHLY and FYNNEI. The CDR3 DNA follows: TGTGCCAGCTGTGAGGGCGCCTACAATGAGCAGTTCTTC. It is translated as CASCEGAYNEQFF.

The chain uses TRBV7-8 and TRBJ2-1, with 7 bases lining up with TRBD2. CDR3 length: 15 residues. The ends lost 6 bases at V and 7 bases at J; junction bases unmatched: 12. Germline-derived CDR1 and CDR2 are SGHVS and FQNEAQ. This CDR3 is CASRGSRVGGNEQFF. CDR3 DNA: TGTGCCAGCAGGGGGTCGCGGGTGGGGGGGAATGAGCAGTTCTTC.

The chain couples TRBV5-1 to TRBJ1-1, with no clear D. The CDR3 extends over 14 amino acids. Germline CDR1 reads SGHRS; CDR2 reads YFSETQ. The V and J ends lost 0 bases and 2 bases respectively, with 8 bases between them. In DNA form, the CDR3 reads TGCGCCAGCAGCTTGGGATCGGTAAACACTGAAGCTTTCTTT. Translated: CASSLGSVNTEAFF. Full variable domain (missing parts from reference TRBV5-1 and TRBJ1-1): KAGVTQTPRYLIKTRGQQVTLSCSPISGHRSVSWYQQTPGQGLQFLFEYFSETQRNKGNFPGRFSGRQFSNSRSEMNVSTLELGDSALYLCASSLGSVNTEAFFGQGTRLTVV.

J is TRBJ1-5 and V is TRBV6-1, with 7 bases identical to TRBD1. This CDR3 is 15 amino acids long. Germline-derived CDR1 and CDR2 are MNHNS and SASEGT. Trimming removed 6 bases from V and 0 bases from J; junction bases left unmatched: 5. The DNA of the CDR3 is TGTGCCAGCAGCCCGACAGGGTCTAGCAATCAGCCCCAGCATTTT. Protein sequence: CASSPTGSSNQPQHF.

The chain uses TRBV18 and TRBJ2-3, with a tentative D call TRBD1 (5 bases). Trimming took off 3 bases at V and 1 base at J, with 8 bases between the two ends. This CDR3 contains 14 residues. The germline gives CDR1 KGHSH, CDR2 LQKENI. The CDR3 DNA sequence: TGTGCCAGCTCACCGACGACAGGCACAGATACGCAGTATTTT. Its translation is CASSPTTGTDTQYF. Together with reference TRBV18 and TRBJ2-3, the CDR3 gives the full variable domain: NAGVMQNPRHLVRRRGQEARLRCSPMKGHSHVYWYRQLPEEGLKFMVYLQKENIIDESGMPKERFSAEFPKEGPSILRIQQVVRGDSAAYFCASSPTTGTDTQYFGPGTRLTVL.

The chain links TRBV2 to TRBJ1-2; D gene ambiguous. The CDR3 is 13 residues long. CDR1 and CDR2 from the germline V gene are SNHLY and FYNNEI. The V gene lost 5 bases and the J gene lost 6 bases, with 13 bases spanning the gap. This CDR3 reads CASSQVGQDGYTF. In nucleotides, the CDR3 is TGTGCCAGCAGTCAAGTTGGGCAGGATGGCTACACCTTC.

CDR3 sequence reads: CASSKGQSPNSPLHF. Written as DNA, the CDR3 is TGTGCCAGCAGTAAGGGACAAAGTCCGAATTCACCCCTCCACTTT. The chain carries TRBV6-1 and TRBJ1-6; D is possibly TRBD1 (6 bases). Trimming pared 5 bases from V and 7 bases from J, leaving 15 bases between. The V gene's germline CDR1 is MNHNS and CDR2 SASEGT. The CDR3 contains 15 residues.

The chain recombines TRBV5-1 with TRBJ1-1; 7 bases fit TRBD1. There are 14 residues in the CDR3. CDR1 SGHRS and CDR2 YFSETQ come from the germline V gene. Trimming removed 1 base from V and 3 bases from J; junction bases left unmatched: 3. The CDR3 reads CASSLQGGDTEAFF. The CDR3, as DNA: TGCGCCAGCAGCTTGCAGGGGGGAGACACTGAAGCTTTCTTT.

The chain's CDR3 is CASSSKRDSTDTQYF. For the CDR3, the DNA is TGTGCCAGCAGCTCAAAGCGGGACAGCACAGATACGCAGTATTTT. V gene TRBV5-6 combines with J gene TRBJ2-3; 7 nucleotides match TRBD2. This CDR3 has 15 amino acids. J lost 0 bases, V lost 3 bases, and 4 bases had no gene match. Germline CDR1 reads SGHDT; CDR2 reads YYEEEE.

The chain recombines TRBV9 with TRBJ1-1; a weak D match, TRBD1 (5 bases). Germline CDR1 SGDLS, CDR2 YYNGEE. V lost 0 bases, J lost 3 bases, and 18 bases lay in between. The CDR3 loop spans 17 amino acids. For the CDR3, the DNA is TGTGCCAGCAGCGTAGGTTCTGGGGGGGTGCTGTACACTGAAGCTTTCTTT. Amino acid sequence: CASSVGSGGVLYTEAFF. Full variable domain (outside the CDR3, taken from reference TRBV9 and TRBJ1-1): DSGVTQTPKHLITATGQRVTLRCSPRSGDLSVYWYQQSLDQGLQFLIQYYNGEERAKGNILERFSAQQFPDLHSELNLSSLELGDSALYFCASSVGSGGVLYTEAFFGQGTRLTVV.

The chain is built from TRBV30 and TRBJ2-3; D perhaps matches TRBD1 (5 bases). The V end was cut by 4 bases, the J end by 2 bases, with 13 bases between. The V gene's germline CDR1 is GTSNPN and CDR2 SVGIG (reference sequence). The CDR3 has 14 residues. The CDR3 here is CAWKRGHNTDTQYF. The CDR3 coding sequence is TGTGCCTGGAAACGAGGACATAACACAGATACGCAGTATTTT.